The clone carrying this T cell receptor (beta chain) was seen more than once but under ten times. The antigen remains unidentified. The data derive from a study of T-cell memory formation after mild COVID-19. Study conclusions and caveats: Mainly in CM and EM were contracting CD4+ clones; CD8+ were in EMRA.

A single record per CDR3 protein comes from TCRdb applying MiXCR to the 5' RACE reads. The table lists just over 400,000 distinct CDR3 sequences, about 25% of them singletons. V lost 3 bases and J lost 1, with 9 bases in between. The CDR3 totals 14 residues. Per the germline V gene, CDR1 is MNHNS and CDR2 is SASEGT. This receptor was taken from an adult woman who had mild COVID-19 (a few samples of this study predate the infection). Cell type and time point are not known. This sequence joins TRBV6-1 and TRBJ1-1; D unresolved. The material sequenced was PBMCs or a T cell subset sorted from them (not recorded which). For the CDR3, the DNA is TGTGCCAGCAGTGATTTCGCAGGGAACACTGAAGCTTTCTTT. Translation: CASSDFAGNTEAFF.